Below are 28 T cell receptor beta chains sequenced from a single sample in a study of blood T cells in healthy people across ages. Combining a sample-barcoded 5' primer with a J-beta primer mix, a second PCR ran for about 6 to 12 cycles. TCRdb re-derived calls from the 5' RACE reads in MiXCR, one entry per CDR3 protein. The data contain about 780,000 distinct CDR3 sequences, less than 60% of them singletons. The sequencing sample was made of blood. The origin of the receptors is an elderly man in good health.

This clonotype came up a few times. This chain connects TRBV7-2 to TRBJ2-7; 13 positions agree with TRBD2. With V trimmed by 5 bases and J by 9 bases, 4 bases remained unmatched. Looked up from germline, CDR1 is SGHTA and CDR2 is FQGNSA. This CDR3 has 13 residues. CDR3 coding DNA: TGTGCCAGCAGCCTCGGGACTAGCGGGATGCAGTACTTC. It encodes CASSLGTSGMQYF.

As concerns this clonotype: A junction end diverges from the germline sequence, so it may reflect a read error. This chain uses TRBV5-5 with TRBJ2-3; TRBD1 aligns across 12 bases. Germline V gene sequence: CDR1 SGHKS, CDR2 YYEKEE (reference sequence). CDR3 length equals 16 residues. CDR3 residues: CASSSGTGGATDTRYF. CDR3 sequence (DNA): TGTGCCAGCAGCTCGGGGACAGGGGGCGCGACAGATACGCGGTATTTT. Drawing the rest from reference TRBV5-5 and TRBJ2-3, the complete variable domain is DAGVTQSPTHLIKTRGQQVTLRCSPISGHKSVSWYQQVLGQGPQFIFQYYEKEERGRGNFPDRFSARQFPNYSSELNVNALLLGDSALYLCASSSGTGGATDTRYFGPGTRLTVL.

This chain's CDR3 is CASSERGGAYNEQYF. In DNA form, the CDR3 reads TGTGCCAGCAGTGAGAGAGGGGGCGCGTACAATGAGCAGTACTTC. This chain links TRBV6-4 with TRBJ2-5, with TRBD1 identical over 7 bases. There are 15 residues in the CDR3. Germline CDR1 reads MRHNA; CDR2 reads SNTAGT. V was pared by 3 bases and J by 11 bases, with 15 bases of the junction left unmatched.

V usage is TRBV5-1 and J usage is TRBJ2-2; 8 bases agree with TRBD1. V was clipped by 1 base and J by 8 bases; unmatched bases: 7. Germline values: CDR1 SGHRS, CDR2 YFSETQ. The CDR3 has 15 amino acids. The CDR3 DNA sequence: TGCGCCAGCAGCTTGTCAGGGGGCGATTTAGGGGAGCTGTTTTTT. This codes for CASSLSGGDLGELFF.

The chain joins TRBV7-2 to TRBJ2-5, with 12 bases fitting TRBD2. V was pared by 3 bases and J by 11 bases, with 16 bases of the junction left unmatched. CDR1 and CDR2 from the germline V gene are SGHTA and FQGNSA. CDR3 size: 17 residues. Here the CDR3 DNA reads TGTGCCAGCAGCTTCCTAGCGGGGGGGCCAGGGTACAATGAGCAGTACTTC. Protein product: CASSFLAGGPGYNEQYF.

This clonotype has a single count. The junction shows a germline mismatch at one end, possibly a read error. The chain uses TRBV5-1 and TRBJ2-7; 10 positions agree with TRBD1. CDR1 and CDR2 (germline): SGHRS, YFSETQ. This CDR3 comprises 14 residues. CDR3 coding DNA: TGCACCAGCAGCTTCGGACAGGGGGCCTACGAGCAGTACTTC. This codes for CTSSFGQGAYEQYF.

The chain recombines TRBV2 with TRBJ1-1, with 9 bases identical to TRBD1. Germline loops: CDR1 SNHLY, CDR2 FYNNEI. With 7 bases clipped from V and 5 bases from J, the junction kept 14 bases outside the gene matches. The CDR3 totals 16 residues. The CDR3 DNA reads TGTGCCAGCACCCAGGGACAGGGAAAGTGGGAAACTGAAGCTTTCTTT. Its protein product is CASTQGQGKWETEAFF.

This clonotype was observed at least ten times. V gene TRBV5-1 combines with J gene TRBJ2-3, with TRBD2 identical over 11 bases. This CDR3 has 16 amino acids. The junction had 7 bases not matched to a gene; V was cut back by 4 bases and J by 3 bases. Germline loops: CDR1 SGHRS, CDR2 YFSETQ. CDR3 residues: CASSPVTSGTTDTQYF. The CDR3 nucleotides read TGCGCCAGCAGCCCGGTGACTAGCGGGACAACAGATACGCAGTATTTT. Full variable domain (missing parts from reference TRBV5-1 and TRBJ2-3): KAGVTQTPRYLIKTRGQQVTLSCSPISGHRSVSWYQQTPGQGLQFLFEYFSETQRNKGNFPGRFSGRQFSNSRSEMNVSTLELGDSALYLCASSPVTSGTTDTQYFGPGTRLTVL.

The V and J genes are TRBV7-2 and TRBJ2-3, with 9 positions matching TRBD2. Per germline, CDR1 SGHTA and CDR2 FQGNSA. After removal of 4 bases from V and 4 bases from J, the junction contained 9 bases not matched to a gene. CDR3 size: 16 residues. In DNA, the CDR3 is TGTGCCAGCAGCTCACAGAGCGGGAGGATCGCAGATACGCAGTATTTT. Encoded protein: CASSSQSGRIADTQYF. Supplemented by reference TRBV7-2 and TRBJ2-3, the full variable domain reads GAGVSQSPSNKVTEKGKDVELRCDPISGHTALYWYRQSLGQGLEFLIYFQGNSAPDKSGLPSDRFSAERTGGSVSTLTIQRTQQEDSAVYLCASSSQSGRIADTQYFGPGTRLTVL.

This sequence joins TRBV4-3 and TRBJ2-4, with 7 positions matching TRBD1. The J call is in doubt because the DNA end fits TRBJ2-7 better. From germline, CDR1 is LGHNA and CDR2 YSLEER. The CDR3 consists of 14 residues. The CDR3, as DNA: TGCGCCAGCAGCGCACAGAGGGGGCTAGGCGAGCAGTACTTC. Its translation: CASSAQRGLGEQYF.

This CDR3 reads CASSFRTGVRSNQPQHF. Here the CDR3 DNA reads TGTGCCAGCAGTTTCCGGACAGGGGTACGGAGCAATCAGCCCCAGCATTTT. This chain uses TRBV12-3 or TRBV12-4 with TRBJ1-5; 9 nucleotides align to TRBD1. CDR3 length: 17 amino acids. V shed 3 bases, J shed 1 base, and the junction held 7 bases outside the gene matches.

In its sample, this clonotype was seen a few times. V usage is TRBV20-1 and J usage is TRBJ2-1; 10 bases fit TRBD2. This CDR3 is 14 amino acids long. The germline V gene encodes CDR1 DFQATT and CDR2 SNEGSKA (reference sequence). Unmatched junction bases numbered 6, after V lost 0 bases and J lost 10 bases. CDR3 DNA: TGCAGTGCTAGAGATCCTAGCGGGAGCTGGGAGCAGTTCTTC. It is translated as CSARDPSGSWEQFF.

This clonotype was detected ten times or more. This chain connects TRBV6-6 to TRBJ2-5; 7 bases align to TRBD1. The germline V gene has CDR1 MNHNY and CDR2 SVGAGI (reference sequence). J was trimmed by 5 bases and V by 4 bases; bases with no gene match: 7. The CDR3 covers 14 residues. The CDR3, as DNA: TGTGCCAGCAGTTCAATTCGAGGGGGCGAGACCCAGTACTTC. Protein: CASSSIRGGETQYF.

This sequence joins TRBV6-5 and TRBJ2-3; D unresolved. Trimming left V 6 bases short and J 6 bases short, with 22 bases between. The CDR3 spans 16 residues. CDR1 is MNHEY and CDR2 is SVGAGI in the germline V gene. The CDR3 reads CASRQNPASSRDTQYF. The CDR3 nucleotides are TGTGCCAGCAGACAAAATCCCGCCTCGTCACGGGATACGCAGTATTTT.

The rearrangement uses TRBV29-1 and TRBJ2-7, with 7 bases that match TRBD1. The germline gives CDR1 SQVTM, CDR2 ANQGSEA. J gave up 0 bases and V 6 bases, and 14 bases lay outside the gene matches. CDR3 size: 16 residues. CDR3 sequence (DNA): TGCAGCGTCGCCGAAAAGGGGGCAGGTTTCTCCTACGAGCAGTACTTC. Protein: CSVAEKGAGFSYEQYF.

This clonotype has a handful of counts. The V gene is TRBV20-1, the J gene TRBJ1-4; 9 nucleotides agree with TRBD1. V gave up 4 bases and J gave up 3 bases; unmatched junction bases: 6. Germline V lookup: CDR1 DFQATT, CDR2 SNEGSKA (reference sequence). The CDR3 has 15 amino acids. CDR3 sequence reads: CSAIPGTGSNEKLFF. The CDR3 coding sequence is TGCAGTGCTATACCCGGGACAGGGTCTAATGAAAAACTGTTTTTT.

This clonotype was seen ten or more times. The chain has TRBV7-9 and TRBJ2-7, with D perhaps matching TRBD1 or TRBD2 (6 bases each). The V end lost 8 bases, the J end lost 6 bases, and 11 bases lay between the germline ends. The CDR3 length is 11 residues. Germline V gene data show CDR1 as SEHNR and CDR2 as FQNEAQ (reference sequence). CDR3 protein: CASREGGEQYF. DNA of the CDR3: TGTGCCAGCCGTGAGGGGGGCGAGCAGTACTTC.

The chain links TRBV9 to TRBJ2-2; D might be TRBD1 (5 bases). The germline V gene has CDR1 SGDLS and CDR2 YYNGEE. This CDR3 spans 15 amino acids. Trimming took off 0 bases at V and 4 bases at J, with 10 bases between the two ends. The DNA for the CDR3 is TGTGCCAGCAGCGTAGGGGGCAAGACCACCGGGGAGCTGTTTTTT. Residues: CASSVGGKTTGELFF.

The chain carries TRBV29-1 and TRBJ2-1, with 13 nucleotides matching TRBD2. Germline loops: CDR1 SQVTM, CDR2 ANQGSEA. This CDR3 is 14 amino acids long. After removal of 4 bases from V and 7 bases from J, the junction contained 4 bases not matched to a gene. CDR3 DNA: TGCAGCGTTGGGACTAGCGGGAGCGGGAATGAGCAGTTCTTC. Translating it yields CSVGTSGSGNEQFF.

A few counts support this clonotype. This chain connects TRBV29-1 to TRBJ2-7, with TRBD1 matching 7 bases. Germline V gene sequence: CDR1 SQVTM, CDR2 ANQGSEA. J was trimmed by 4 bases and V by 4 bases; bases with no gene match: 7. The CDR3 spans 13 residues. The CDR3 loop reads CSVGEGAGYEQYF. The CDR3 DNA is TGCAGCGTTGGCGAGGGGGCTGGATACGAGCAGTACTTC.

Ten or more counts support this clonotype. The rearrangement joins TRBV7-9 to TRBJ2-7; the match to TRBD2 covers 9 bases. The CDR3 runs to 13 residues. Looked up from germline, CDR1 is SEHNR and CDR2 is FQNEAQ (reference sequence). V lost 8 bases to trimming and J lost 3 bases; unmatched junction nucleotides: 5. The CDR3 nucleotides are TGTGCCAGCGGAGCGGGAGGTAACTACGAGCAGTACTTC. Amino acid sequence: CASGAGGNYEQYF.

This clonotype was detected ten times or more. The chain joins TRBV7-2 to TRBJ2-1; no clear D. Germline V lookup: CDR1 SGHTA, CDR2 FQGNSA. This CDR3 is built from 13 residues. Trimming took off 1 base at V and 6 bases at J, with 7 bases between the two ends. DNA for the CDR3: TGTGCCAGCAGCTTAGGACGGATCAATGAGCAGTTCTTC. It codes for CASSLGRINEQFF.

The rearrangement joins TRBV7-9 to TRBJ1-2, with D possibly being TRBD1 (5 bases). The CDR3 contains 12 residues. CDR1 and CDR2 (germline): SEHNR, FQNEAQ (reference sequence). Trimming removed 3 bases from V and 5 bases from J, with 7 bases in between. The CDR3 loop is CASSLGQYGYTF. The CDR3 DNA is TGTGCCAGCAGCTTGGGGCAATATGGCTACACCTTC.

This chain uses TRBV4-2 with TRBJ2-7; 11 positions match TRBD2. Germline-derived CDR1 and CDR2 are LGHNA and YNFKEQ. CDR3 length: 15 residues. The V and J ends lost 1 base and 4 bases, in that order; junction bases with no gene match: 3. The CDR3 nucleotides are TGTGCCAGCAGCCAAGTGGGACTAGCGGCTTACGAGCAGTACTTC. It is translated as CASSQVGLAAYEQYF.

This clonotype appeared once. The chain couples TRBV20-1 to TRBJ2-1; a possible D gene is TRBD1 (6 bases). The last part of the DNA fits TRBJ2-7 better; the J call may be wrong. This CDR3 is built from 14 residues. The V gene's germline CDR1 is DFQATT and CDR2 SNEGSKA (reference sequence). The CDR3 sequence: CSASDRIGSYEQYF. The CDR3 region has the DNA TGCAGTGCTTCTGACAGGATTGGTTCCTACGAGCAGTACTTC.

This rearrangement joins TRBV5-1 to TRBJ1-5; unclear D gene. Per germline, CDR1 SGHRS and CDR2 YFSETQ. CDR3 length: 14 amino acids. V gave up 3 bases and J gave up 4 bases, with 11 bases separating them. The CDR3 DNA sequence: TGCGCCAGCAGCTCCGGGCTACCTAATCAGCCCCAGCATTTT. It translates to CASSSGLPNQPQHF.

This clonotype was seen a few times. V gene TRBV9 combines with J gene TRBJ1-2, with 9 bases matching TRBD1. J lost 5 bases, V lost 4 bases, and 6 bases had no gene match. In germline, CDR1 is SGDLS, CDR2 YYNGEE. The CDR3 extends over 14 amino acids. DNA for the CDR3: TGTGCCAGCAGCACAGGGGGCACATTGTATGGCTACACCTTC. Protein sequence: CASSTGGTLYGYTF.

The chain couples TRBV6-2 or TRBV6-3 to TRBJ2-3; D may correspond to TRBD1 or TRBD2 (5 bases each). Between the trimmed V and J ends, which lost 0 bases and 4 bases, there was a span of 14 bases. Germline loops: CDR1 MNHEY, CDR2 SVGEGT. The CDR3 loop spans 16 amino acids. This CDR3 reads CASSYSAGSLPDTQYF. The CDR3 bases are TGTGCCAGCAGTTACTCAGCAGGGAGCCTCCCAGATACGCAGTATTTT.